The TCR beta chain under discussion was sequenced for a study of T cell repertoires in cytomegalovirus infection. TCRdb re-derived calls from the reads in MiXCR, one entry per CDR3 protein. The sample yields roughly 250,000 distinct CDR3 sequences, approximately 13% seen once. V was trimmed by 7 bases and J by 4 bases, leaving 19 bases between them. The V gene's germline CDR1 is MNHEY and CDR2 SVGAGI. This CDR3 has 15 residues. The specimen was PBMCs. V is TRBV6-5 and J is TRBJ1-2; D gene unclear. This sequence originates from a human donor in good health (CMV status not recorded). Some clones in this sample may be carry-over from other donors' samples. In nucleotides, the CDR3 is TGTGCCAGCATGGGCGGACGGGGTACCGTCTATGGCTACACCTTC. It codes for CASMGGRGTVYGYTF.